Here is one T cell receptor (beta chain) with its context. This specimen belongs to a study of shared clonotypes between healthy human individuals. Germline V gene lookup returns CDR1 SGHRS and CDR2 YFSETQ. There are 16 residues in the CDR3. V was shortened by 4 bases and J by 0 bases, with 13 bases between the two germline ends. Some clones are missing from TCRdb's copy, which holds only in-frame ones; the method was immunoSEQ multiplex PCR. The data contain 600,000 to 800,000 clones, 72% of them singletons. Those who donated, Caucasian adults without exception, all lived in Nashville, Tennessee. This clonotype was sampled from a young woman in good health. V usage is TRBV5-1 and J usage is TRBJ1-4; D unclear. Input material: memory CD4+ T cells sorted from blood. Subset reported: CD45RA-negative fraction. CDR3 sequence: CASSPRSGPTNEKLFF. The CDR3 nucleotides read TGCGCCAGCAGCCCCCGCAGCGGGCCAACTAATGAAAAACTGTTTTTT.